This T cell receptor beta chain was identified in a study of blood T cell repertoires in COVID-19. Participants had their cohort set by participant-reported clinical history. Method: immunoSEQ multiplex PCR; TCRdb's copy keeps in-frame clones and lacks some. The profile shows 150,000 to 250,000 clones, approximately 86% of them singletons. Trimming took 5 bases from V and 4 from J, leaving 11 bases between them. The CDR3 runs to 13 residues. From germline, CDR1 is SEHNR and CDR2 FQNEAQ (reference sequence). This clone was detected many times. Sequences were obtained from PBMCs or T cells enriched from blood (not recorded which). The chain joins TRBV7-9 to TRBJ1-2; perhaps TRBD1 as D (5 bases). This TCR derives from a woman aged 30 to 39 who had recovered from COVID-19. This CDR3 is CASSPGGFYGYTF. The CDR3 region has the DNA TGTGCCAGCAGCCCGGGGGGATTCTATGGCTACACCTTC. The full variable domain, in which reference TRBV7-9 and TRBJ1-2 provide the parts outside the CDR3, is DTGVSQNPRHKITKRGQNVTFRCDPISEHNRLYWYRQTLGQGPEFLTYFQNEAQLEKSRLLSDRFSAERPKGSFSTLEIQRTEQGDSAMYLCASSPGGFYGYTFGSGTRLTVV.